Listed below are T cell receptor beta chains from one sample, sequenced in a study of T cell responses to AZD1222 COVID-19 vaccine. Profiled with immunoSEQ multiplex PCR; TCRdb holds only in-frame clones, not every one. The sample lists 150,000 to 200,000 clones, approximately 87% occurring once. The specimen comprised peripheral blood, sampled on day 0 of MenACWY control vaccination. These receptors were taken from an adult in good health. CDR3s include the opening cysteine and the closing phenylalanine or tryptophan. Each record gives: D gene, J gene, clone size, V gene, CDR3 protein, CDR3 DNA. D genes are given only for firm matches. The listing skips clone size in some rows; elsewhere it reads once, few, many or a size class.

>.|TRBJ2-7|once|TRBV2
CASRSRGDEQYF
TGTGCCAGTCGGAGTCGAGGAGACGAGCAGTACTTC
>.|TRBJ2-2|.|TRBV30
CAWSPGGSGELFF
TGTGCCTGGAGTCCGGGCGGGTCCGGGGAGCTGTTTTTT
>.|TRBJ1-2|.|TRBV3-1/TRBV3-2
CASSQTSGNYGYTF
TGTGCCAGCAGCCAGACTTCGGGAAACTATGGCTACACCTTC
>TRBD2|TRBJ2-7|once|TRBV27
CASSLAGGRHEQYF
TGTGCCAGCAGTTTAGCGGGAGGAAGACACGAGCAGTACTTC
>TRBD1|TRBJ1-2|.|TRBV3-1/TRBV3-2
CASSQDRQGRDHGYTF
TGTGCCAGCAGCCAAGATCGACAGGGTCGGGATCATGGCTACACCTTC
>TRBD2|TRBJ2-5|.|TRBV28
CASSLLLAGGPAQETQYF
TGTGCCAGCAGTTTATTACTAGCGGGAGGGCCAGCTCAAGAGACCCAGTACTTC
>.|TRBJ2-7|few|TRBV19
CASRVSGLYEQYF
TGTGCCAGTAGGGTCTCGGGGCTCTACGAGCAGTACTTC
>.|TRBJ1-2|.|TRBV28
CASRSGPGYGYTF
TGTGCCAGCAGATCCGGGCCGGGCTATGGCTACACCTTC
>TRBD1|TRBJ2-7|.|TRBV6-1
CASSPGQGLYEQYF
TGTGCCAGCAGTCCGGGACAGGGCTTATACGAGCAGTACTTC
>TRBD2|TRBJ2-1|few|TRBV6-2/TRBV6-3
CASSYSVLAGDGRNEQFF
TGTGCCAGCAGTTACTCGGTGCTAGCGGGGGACGGGCGCAATGAGCAGTTCTTC
>.|TRBJ2-2|few|TRBV7-2
CASRRDGRVRTTNTGELFF
TGTGCCAGCAGACGGGACGGCCGGGTGAGGACTACAAACACCGGGGAGCTGTTTTTT
>.|TRBJ1-2|.|TRBV6-6
CASWANYGYTF
TGTGCCAGCTGGGCTAACTATGGCTACACCTTC
>TRBD2|TRBJ2-3|.|TRBV7-2
CASTPPGTLAADTQYF
TGTGCCAGCACCCCGCCCGGGACCCTAGCGGCAGATACGCAGTATTTT
>.|TRBJ2-1|.|TRBV29-1
CSVGRESDEQFF
TGCAGCGTTGGCAGGGAAAGTGATGAGCAGTTCTTC
>TRBD1|TRBJ2-7|.|TRBV7-9
CASSYGQGREQYF
TGTGCCAGCAGCTACGGACAGGGGCGCGAGCAGTACTTC
>.|TRBJ2-1|.|TRBV29-1
CSGTAGLGEQFF
TGCAGCGGGACTGCAGGTTTAGGTGAGCAGTTCTTC
>TRBD1|TRBJ1-3|.|TRBV5-1
CASSLPDRNSGNTIYF
TGCGCCAGCAGCCTACCGGACAGGAACTCTGGAAACACCATATATTTT
>.|TRBJ1-5|.|TRBV6-2/TRBV6-3
CASSYSSGNQPQHF
TGTGCCAGCAGTTACTCGTCGGGGAATCAGCCCCAGCATTTT
>.|TRBJ2-1|.|TRBV6-5
CATRPQRTGNEQFF
TGTGCCACCAGACCCCAGCGCACGGGTAATGAGCAGTTCTTC
>.|TRBJ2-7|.|TRBV11-1
CASTSGGYEQYF
TGTGCCAGCACGTCTGGGGGCTACGAGCAGTACTTC
>.|TRBJ1-4|.|TRBV2
CASSPRGRGNEKLFF
TGTGCCAGCAGTCCGAGAGGGAGGGGTAATGAAAAACTGTTTTTT
>.|TRBJ1-2|.|TRBV27
CASSPLLTDPNYGYTF
TGTGCCAGCAGTCCACTGCTGACAGACCCTAACTATGGCTACACCTTC